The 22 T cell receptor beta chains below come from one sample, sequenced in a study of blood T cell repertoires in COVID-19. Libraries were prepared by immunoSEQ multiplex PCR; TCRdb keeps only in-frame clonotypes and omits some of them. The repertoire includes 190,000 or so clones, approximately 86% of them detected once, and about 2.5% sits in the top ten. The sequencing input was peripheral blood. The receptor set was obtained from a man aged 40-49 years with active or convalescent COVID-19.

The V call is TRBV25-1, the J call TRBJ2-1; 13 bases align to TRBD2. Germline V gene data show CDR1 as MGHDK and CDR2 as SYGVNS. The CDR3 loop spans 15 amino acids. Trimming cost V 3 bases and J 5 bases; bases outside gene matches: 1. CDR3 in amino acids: CASSEGLAGNNEQFF. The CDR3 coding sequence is TGTGCCAGCAGTGAGGGACTAGCGGGGAACAATGAGCAGTTCTTC. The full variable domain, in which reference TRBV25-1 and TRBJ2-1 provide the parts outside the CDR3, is EADIYQTPRYLVIGTGKKITLECSQTMGHDKMYWYQQDPGMELHLIHYSYGVNSTEKGDLSSESTVSRIRTEHFPLTLESARPSHTSQYLCASSEGLAGNNEQFFGPGTRLTVL.

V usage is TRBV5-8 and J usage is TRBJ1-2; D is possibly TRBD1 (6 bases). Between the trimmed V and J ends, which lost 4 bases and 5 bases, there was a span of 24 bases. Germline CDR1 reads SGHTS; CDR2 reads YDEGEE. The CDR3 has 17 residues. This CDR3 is CASSVWPQTGLRYGYTF. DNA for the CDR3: TGTGCCAGCAGCGTATGGCCCCAGACAGGATTAAGATATGGCTACACCTTC.

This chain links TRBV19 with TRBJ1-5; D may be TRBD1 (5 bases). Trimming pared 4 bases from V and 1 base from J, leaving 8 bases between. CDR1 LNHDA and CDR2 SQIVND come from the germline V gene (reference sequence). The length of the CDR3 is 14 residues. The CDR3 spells CASSTTASNQPQHF. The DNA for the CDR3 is TGTGCCAGTAGTACGACAGCCAGCAATCAGCCCCAGCATTTT.

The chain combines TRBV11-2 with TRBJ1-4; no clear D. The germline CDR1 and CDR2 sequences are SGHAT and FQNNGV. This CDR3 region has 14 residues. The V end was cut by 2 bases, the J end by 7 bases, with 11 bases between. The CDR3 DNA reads TGTGCCAGCAGCTTACAGGAAGAAAGTGAAAAACTGTTTTTT. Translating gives CASSLQEESEKLFF.

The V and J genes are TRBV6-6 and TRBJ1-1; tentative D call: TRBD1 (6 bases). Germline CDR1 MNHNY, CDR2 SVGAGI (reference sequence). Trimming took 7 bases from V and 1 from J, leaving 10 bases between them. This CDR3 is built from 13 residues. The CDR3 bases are TGTGCCAGCACTTCCAGGGGGAACACTGAAGCTTTCTTT. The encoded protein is CASTSRGNTEAFF.

CDR3 DNA sequence: TGTGCCAGCACCGACCGGGACAGGGGGCTTGGCTACACCTTC. This encodes CASTDRDRGLGYTF. The chain is built from TRBV6-5 and TRBJ1-2; 12 bases agree with TRBD1. Looked up from germline, CDR1 is MNHEY and CDR2 is SVGAGI. J lost 7 bases, V lost 7 bases, and 7 bases had no gene match. CDR3 length equals 14 residues.

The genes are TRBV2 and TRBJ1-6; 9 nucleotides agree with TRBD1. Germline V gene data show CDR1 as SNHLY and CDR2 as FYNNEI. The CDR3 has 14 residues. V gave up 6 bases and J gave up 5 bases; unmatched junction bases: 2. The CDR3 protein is CASRRDRDNSPLHF. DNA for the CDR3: TGTGCCAGCAGGAGGGACAGGGATAATTCACCCCTCCACTTT.

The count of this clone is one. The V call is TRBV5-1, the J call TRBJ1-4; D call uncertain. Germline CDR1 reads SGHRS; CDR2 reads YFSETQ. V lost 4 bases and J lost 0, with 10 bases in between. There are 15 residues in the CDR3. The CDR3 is CASSPTAATNEKLFF. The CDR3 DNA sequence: TGCGCCAGCAGCCCTACAGCTGCAACTAATGAAAAACTGTTTTTT.

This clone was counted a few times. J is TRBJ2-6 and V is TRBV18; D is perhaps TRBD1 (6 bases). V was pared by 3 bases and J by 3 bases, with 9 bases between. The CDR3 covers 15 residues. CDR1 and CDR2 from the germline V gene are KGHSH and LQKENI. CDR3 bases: TGTGCCAGCTCACCGACAGGTTTTGGGGCCAACGTCCTGACTTTC. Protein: CASSPTGFGANVLTF.

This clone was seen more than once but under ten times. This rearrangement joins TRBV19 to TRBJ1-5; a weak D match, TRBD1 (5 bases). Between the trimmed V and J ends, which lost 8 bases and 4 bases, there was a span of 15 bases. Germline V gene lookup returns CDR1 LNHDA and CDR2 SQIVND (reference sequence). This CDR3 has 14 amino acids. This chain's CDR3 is CASGATVTNQPQHF. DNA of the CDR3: TGTGCCAGTGGGGCCACAGTCACAAATCAGCCCCAGCATTTT.

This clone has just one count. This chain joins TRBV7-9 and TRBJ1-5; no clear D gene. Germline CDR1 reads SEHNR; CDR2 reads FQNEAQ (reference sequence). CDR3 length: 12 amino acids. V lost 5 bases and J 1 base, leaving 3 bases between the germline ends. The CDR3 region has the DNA TGTGCCAGCAGCGTAAGCAATCAGCCCCAGCATTTT. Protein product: CASSVSNQPQHF.

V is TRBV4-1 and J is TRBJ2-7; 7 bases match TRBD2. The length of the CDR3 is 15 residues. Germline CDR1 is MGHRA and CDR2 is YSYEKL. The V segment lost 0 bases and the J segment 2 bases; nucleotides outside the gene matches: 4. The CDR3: CASSQEYGGTYEQYF. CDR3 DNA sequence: TGCGCCAGCAGCCAAGAATACGGGGGGACCTACGAGCAGTACTTC.

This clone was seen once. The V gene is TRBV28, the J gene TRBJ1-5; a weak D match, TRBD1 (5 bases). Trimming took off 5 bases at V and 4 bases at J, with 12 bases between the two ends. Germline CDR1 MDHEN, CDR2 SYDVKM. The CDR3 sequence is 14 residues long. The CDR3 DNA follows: TGTGCCAGCAGTCCTGGACAACCAAATCAGCCCCAGCATTTT. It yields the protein CASSPGQPNQPQHF. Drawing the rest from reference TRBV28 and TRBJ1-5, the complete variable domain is DVKVTQSSRYLVKRTGEKVFLECVQDMDHENMFWYRQDPGLGLRLIYFSYDVKMKEKGDIPEGYSVSREKKERFSLILESASTNQTSMYLCASSPGQPNQPQHFGDGTRLSIL.

CDR3 DNA sequence: TGCAGCGTTGAGCCAGGGGGCACTGAAGCTTTCTTT. Amino acid sequence: CSVEPGGTEAFF. J is TRBJ1-1 and V is TRBV29-1; 7 nucleotides line up with TRBD1. With 3 bases clipped from V and 4 bases from J, the junction kept 2 bases outside the gene matches. Germline V gene sequence: CDR1 SQVTM, CDR2 ANQGSEA. The CDR3 runs 12 residues.

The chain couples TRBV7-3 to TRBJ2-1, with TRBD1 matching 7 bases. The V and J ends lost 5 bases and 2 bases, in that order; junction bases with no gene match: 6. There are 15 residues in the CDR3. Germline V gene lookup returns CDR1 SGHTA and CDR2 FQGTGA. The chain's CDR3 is CASSADRVAYNEQFF. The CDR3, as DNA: TGTGCCAGCAGCGCTGACAGGGTAGCCTACAATGAGCAGTTCTTC.

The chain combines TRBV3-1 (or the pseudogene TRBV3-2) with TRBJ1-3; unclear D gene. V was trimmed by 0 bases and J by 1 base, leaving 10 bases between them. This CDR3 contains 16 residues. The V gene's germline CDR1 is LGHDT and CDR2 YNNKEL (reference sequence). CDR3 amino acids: CASSQEGVHSGNTIYF. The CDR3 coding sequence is TGTGCCAGCAGCCAAGAGGGCGTCCATTCTGGAAACACCATATATTTT.

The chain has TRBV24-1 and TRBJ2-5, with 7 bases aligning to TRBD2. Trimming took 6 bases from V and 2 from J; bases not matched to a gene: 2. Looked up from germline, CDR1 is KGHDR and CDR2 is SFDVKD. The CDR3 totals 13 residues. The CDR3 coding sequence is TGTGCCACCAGTCCGGGGGGACAAGAGACCCAGTACTTC. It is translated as CATSPGGQETQYF.

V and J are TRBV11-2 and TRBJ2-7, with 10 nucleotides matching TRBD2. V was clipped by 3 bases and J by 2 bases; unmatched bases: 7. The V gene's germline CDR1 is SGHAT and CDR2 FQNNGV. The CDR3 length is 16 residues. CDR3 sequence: CASSFPTSGFPYEQYF. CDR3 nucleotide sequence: TGTGCCAGCAGCTTCCCGACTAGCGGGTTTCCCTACGAGCAGTACTTC.

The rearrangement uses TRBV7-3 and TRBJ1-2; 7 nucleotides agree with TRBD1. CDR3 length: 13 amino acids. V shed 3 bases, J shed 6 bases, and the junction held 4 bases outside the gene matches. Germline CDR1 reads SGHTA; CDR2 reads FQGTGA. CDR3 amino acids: CASSFRTGDGYTF. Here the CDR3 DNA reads TGTGCCAGCAGCTTTCGGACAGGAGATGGCTACACCTTC.

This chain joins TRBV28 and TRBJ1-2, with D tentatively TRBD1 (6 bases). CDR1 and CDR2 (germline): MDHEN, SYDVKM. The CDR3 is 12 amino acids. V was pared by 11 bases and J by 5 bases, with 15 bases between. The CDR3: CAGAGVGYGYTF. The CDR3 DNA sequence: TGTGCCGGAGCAGGGGTGGGGTATGGCTACACCTTC.

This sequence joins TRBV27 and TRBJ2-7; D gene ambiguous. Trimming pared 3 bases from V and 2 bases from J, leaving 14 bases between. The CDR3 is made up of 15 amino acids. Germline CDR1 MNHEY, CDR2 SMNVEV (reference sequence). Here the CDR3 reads CASSLSYTSAYEQYF. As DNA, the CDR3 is TGTGCCAGCAGTTTGTCGTACACCTCCGCCTACGAGCAGTACTTC.

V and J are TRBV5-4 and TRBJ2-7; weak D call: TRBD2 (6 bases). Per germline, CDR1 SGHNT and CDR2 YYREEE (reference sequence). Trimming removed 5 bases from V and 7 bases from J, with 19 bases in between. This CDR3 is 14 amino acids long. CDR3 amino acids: CASSRDRPRGEQYF. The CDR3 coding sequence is TGTGCCAGCAGTCGAGACCGGCCCCGGGGGGAGCAGTACTTC.